The rows below give T cell receptor beta chains drawn from one sample of a study of blood T cell repertoires in COVID-19. Method: immunoSEQ multiplex PCR; TCRdb's copy keeps in-frame clones and lacks some. The data hold around 250,000 clones, with approximately 90% observed a single time. Sequenced material: PBMCs or T cells enriched from blood (not recorded which). These receptors were collected from a man between 50 and 59 years old who had been exposed to COVID-19. Both conserved end residues are part of each CDR3. The order of the fields is V gene, clone size, CDR3 length, D gene, J gene, CDR3 protein, CDR3 DNA. D genes are given only for firm matches. Clone sizes are given selectively: once, few, many, or a class where the clone is expanded.

v_call: TRBV9; clone_size: -; cdr3_length: 17; d_call: TRBD1; j_call: TRBJ1-2; cdr3_aa: CASSPRQGVSSGYGYTF; cdr3_nt: TGTGCCAGCAGCCCTCGACAGGGGGTAAGTTCTGGGTATGGCTACACCTTC
v_call: TRBV4-1; clone_size: -; cdr3_length: 15; d_call: -; j_call: TRBJ2-1; cdr3_aa: CASSHLRGRDNEQFF; cdr3_nt: TGCGCCAGCAGCCACCTCCGAGGCAGGGACAATGAGCAGTTCTTC
v_call: TRBV5-1; clone_size: -; cdr3_length: 15; d_call: TRBD1; j_call: TRBJ1-1; cdr3_aa: CASSSDRGSGTEAFF; cdr3_nt: TGCGCCAGCAGCTCGGACAGGGGTTCTGGGACTGAAGCTTTCTTT
v_call: TRBV28; clone_size: once; cdr3_length: 14; d_call: TRBD1; j_call: TRBJ2-5; cdr3_aa: CASSTNRGTETQYF; cdr3_nt: TGTGCCAGCAGTACAAACAGGGGTACAGAGACCCAGTACTTC
v_call: TRBV3-1/TRBV3-2; clone_size: -; cdr3_length: 14; d_call: -; j_call: TRBJ2-1; cdr3_aa: CASSPLWGGNEQFF; cdr3_nt: TGTGCCAGCAGCCCCCTCTGGGGAGGCAATGAGCAGTTCTTC
v_call: TRBV9; clone_size: -; cdr3_length: 14; d_call: TRBD1; j_call: TRBJ1-2; cdr3_aa: CASSAGTGNYGYTF; cdr3_nt: TGTGCCAGCAGCGCCGGGACAGGGAACTATGGCTACACCTTC
v_call: TRBV28; clone_size: -; cdr3_length: 14; d_call: TRBD1; j_call: TRBJ2-7; cdr3_aa: CASSGTGGFYEQYF; cdr3_nt: TGTGCCAGCAGTGGGACAGGGGGCTTTTACGAGCAGTACTTC
v_call: TRBV5-1; clone_size: -; cdr3_length: 15; d_call: -; j_call: TRBJ1-2; cdr3_aa: CASSSDVTGFYGYTF; cdr3_nt: TGCGCCAGCAGCTCTGATGTTACAGGGTTTTATGGCTACACCTTC
v_call: TRBV28; clone_size: once; cdr3_length: 13; d_call: -; j_call: TRBJ1-1; cdr3_aa: CASSVPQGRGAFF; cdr3_nt: TGTGCCAGCAGTGTACCCCAGGGGCGCGGAGCTTTCTTT
v_call: TRBV28; clone_size: -; cdr3_length: 14; d_call: -; j_call: TRBJ1-4; cdr3_aa: CASSPPGSNEKLFF; cdr3_nt: TGTGCCAGCAGTCCCCCGGGGAGTAATGAAAAACTGTTTTTT
v_call: TRBV5-5; clone_size: -; cdr3_length: 15; d_call: TRBD1; j_call: TRBJ2-3; cdr3_aa: CASILDGQGTDTQYF; cdr3_nt: TGTGCCAGCATCCTAGACGGACAGGGAACAGATACGCAGTATTTT